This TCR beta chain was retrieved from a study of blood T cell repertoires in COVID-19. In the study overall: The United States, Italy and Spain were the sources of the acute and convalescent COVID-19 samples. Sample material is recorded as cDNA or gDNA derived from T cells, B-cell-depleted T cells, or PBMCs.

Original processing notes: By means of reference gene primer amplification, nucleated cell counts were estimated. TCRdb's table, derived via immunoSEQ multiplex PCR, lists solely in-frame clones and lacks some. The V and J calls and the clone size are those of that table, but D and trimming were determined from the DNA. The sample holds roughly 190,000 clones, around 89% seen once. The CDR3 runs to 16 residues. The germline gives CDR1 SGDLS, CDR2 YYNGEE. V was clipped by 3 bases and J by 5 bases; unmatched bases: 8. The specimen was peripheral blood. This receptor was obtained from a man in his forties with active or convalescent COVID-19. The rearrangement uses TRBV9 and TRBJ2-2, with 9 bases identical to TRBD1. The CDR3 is CASSAPGTGITGELFF. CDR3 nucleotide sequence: TGTGCCAGCAGCGCCCCCGGGACAGGGATTACCGGGGAGCTGTTTTTT.